This TCR beta chain is from a study of vaccination and CD4 T cells after COVID-19. Across the whole study: Cultures that served as controls received a CEFX pool, an HIV-1 Nef pool, or no peptide.

Indicated treatment: roughly 11-day PBMC culture with coronavirus spike peptide pools or control peptides (ViraFEST assay). Concerning this clonotype itself: Its antigen is unidentified.

V was shortened by 5 bases and J by 6 bases, with 8 bases between the two germline ends. Looked up from germline, CDR1 is MNHEY and CDR2 is SMNVEV (reference sequence). CDR3 length equals 12 residues. Scientists ran DNA taken from cultured CD4+ T cells through the Oncomine TCR Beta short-read assay for sequencing. One entry per CDR3 protein results from TCRdb running MiXCR on the PCR reads. The table includes 9,400 or so distinct CDR3 sequences, 45% detected once. The chain has TRBV27 and TRBJ2-1; unclear D gene. Material: CD4+ T cells from blood, cultured in vitro. This clonotype was obtained from a human donor who had recovered from COVID-19. The chain's CDR3 is CASSNTGNEQFF. The CDR3 DNA sequence: TGTGCCAGCAGTAATACGGGCAATGAGCAGTTCTTC.